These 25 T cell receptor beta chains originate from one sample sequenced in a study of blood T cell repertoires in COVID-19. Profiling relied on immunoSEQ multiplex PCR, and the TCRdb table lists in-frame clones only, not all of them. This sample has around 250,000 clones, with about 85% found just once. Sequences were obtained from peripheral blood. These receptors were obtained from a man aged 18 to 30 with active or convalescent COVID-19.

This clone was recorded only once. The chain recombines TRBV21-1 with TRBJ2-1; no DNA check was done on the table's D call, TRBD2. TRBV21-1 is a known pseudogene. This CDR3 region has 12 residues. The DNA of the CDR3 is TGTGCCAGCAGCATCGGAGGGTATGAGCAGTTCTTC. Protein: CASSIGGYEQFF.

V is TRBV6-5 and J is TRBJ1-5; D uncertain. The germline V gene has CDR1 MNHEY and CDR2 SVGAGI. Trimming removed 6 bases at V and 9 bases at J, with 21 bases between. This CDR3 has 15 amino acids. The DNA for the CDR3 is TGTGCCAGCAGATCCCGCGAGGCCGCTTCGGTGCCCCAGCATTTT. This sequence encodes CASRSREAASVPQHF.

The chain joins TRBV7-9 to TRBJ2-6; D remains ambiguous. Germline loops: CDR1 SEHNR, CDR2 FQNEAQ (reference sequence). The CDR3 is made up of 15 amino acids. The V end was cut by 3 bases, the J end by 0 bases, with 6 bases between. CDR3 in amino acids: CASSLSLSGANVLTF. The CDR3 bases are TGTGCCAGCAGCTTGAGTCTCTCTGGGGCCAACGTCCTGACTTTC.

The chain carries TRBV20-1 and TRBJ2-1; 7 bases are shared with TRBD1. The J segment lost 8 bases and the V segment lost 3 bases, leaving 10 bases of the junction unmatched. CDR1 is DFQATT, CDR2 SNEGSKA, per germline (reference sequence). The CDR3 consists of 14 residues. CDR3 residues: CSASGTVTVDEQFF. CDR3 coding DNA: TGCAGTGCTAGTGGGACAGTTACAGTCGATGAGCAGTTCTTC.

The CDR3 protein is CASSQDGGPPYPYEQYF. In DNA form, the CDR3 reads TGCGCCAGCAGCCAAGACGGGGGACCACCTTACCCCTACGAGCAGTACTTC. The chain joins TRBV4-3 to TRBJ2-7; TRBD2 is a possible D gene (6 bases). Trimming cost V 0 bases and J 2 bases, with 17 bases left between them. The CDR3 has 17 amino acids. The germline gives CDR1 LGHNA, CDR2 YSLEER.

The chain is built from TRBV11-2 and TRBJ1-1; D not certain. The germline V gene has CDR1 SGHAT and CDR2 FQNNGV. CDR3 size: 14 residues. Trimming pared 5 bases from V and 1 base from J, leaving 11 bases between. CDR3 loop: CASSARGGNTEAFF. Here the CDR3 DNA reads TGTGCCAGCAGCGCCCGGGGTGGGAACACTGAAGCTTTCTTT.

The CDR3 DNA follows: TGCGCCAGCAGCCAACCCCGTGAGAAAGAGACCCAGTACTTC. It specifies CASSQPREKETQYF. The chain combines TRBV4-1 with TRBJ2-5; D is uncertain. The germline V gene has CDR1 MGHRA and CDR2 YSYEKL. The length of the CDR3 is 14 residues. V lost 2 bases to trimming and J lost 3 bases, with 10 bases between them.

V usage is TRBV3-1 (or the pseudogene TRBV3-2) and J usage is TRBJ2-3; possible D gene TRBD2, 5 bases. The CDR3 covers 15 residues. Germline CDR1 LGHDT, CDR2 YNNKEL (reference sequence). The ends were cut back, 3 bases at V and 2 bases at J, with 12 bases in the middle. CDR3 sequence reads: CASSQRPADTDTQYF. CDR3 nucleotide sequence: TGTGCCAGCAGCCAGAGACCAGCGGACACAGATACGCAGTATTTT.

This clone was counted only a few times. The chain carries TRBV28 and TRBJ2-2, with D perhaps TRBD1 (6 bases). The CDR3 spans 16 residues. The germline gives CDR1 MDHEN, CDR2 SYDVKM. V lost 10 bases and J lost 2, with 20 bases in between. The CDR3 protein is CATTGSGQSNTGELFF. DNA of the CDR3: TGTGCCACCACGGGATCAGGACAGTCAAACACCGGGGAGCTGTTTTTT.

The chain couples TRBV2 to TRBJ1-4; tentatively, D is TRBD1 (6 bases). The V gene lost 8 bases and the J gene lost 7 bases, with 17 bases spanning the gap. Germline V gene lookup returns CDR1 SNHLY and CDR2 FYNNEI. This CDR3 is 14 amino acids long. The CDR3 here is CASYIRDIAEKLFF. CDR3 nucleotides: TGTGCCAGCTATATTCGGGACATCGCTGAAAAACTGTTTTTT.

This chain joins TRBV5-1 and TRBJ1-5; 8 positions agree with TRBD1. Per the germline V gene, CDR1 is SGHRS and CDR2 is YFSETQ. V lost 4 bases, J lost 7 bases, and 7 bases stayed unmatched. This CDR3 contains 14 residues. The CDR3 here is CASSPTGESQPQHF. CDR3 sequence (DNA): TGCGCCAGCAGCCCGACAGGGGAAAGCCAGCCCCAGCATTTT. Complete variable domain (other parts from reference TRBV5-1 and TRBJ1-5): KAGVTQTPRYLIKTRGQQVTLSCSPISGHRSVSWYQQTPGQGLQFLFEYFSETQRNKGNFPGRFSGRQFSNSRSEMNVSTLELGDSALYLCASSPTGESQPQHFGDGTRLSIL.

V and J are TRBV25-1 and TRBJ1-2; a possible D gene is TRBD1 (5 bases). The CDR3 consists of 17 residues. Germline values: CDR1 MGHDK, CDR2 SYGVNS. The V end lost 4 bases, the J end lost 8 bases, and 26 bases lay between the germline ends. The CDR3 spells CASSGSTTGQFGGGYTF. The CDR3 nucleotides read TGTGCCAGCAGTGGCTCGACCACCGGACAATTCGGGGGGGGCTACACCTTC.

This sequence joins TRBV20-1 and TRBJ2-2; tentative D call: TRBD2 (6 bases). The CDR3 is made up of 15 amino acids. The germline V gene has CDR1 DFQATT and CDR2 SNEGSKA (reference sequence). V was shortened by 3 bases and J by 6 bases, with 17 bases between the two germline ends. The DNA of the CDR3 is TGCAGTGCTAGTCCAACTCGCCCGGGGGCCGGGGAGCTGTTTTTT. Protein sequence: CSASPTRPGAGELFF.

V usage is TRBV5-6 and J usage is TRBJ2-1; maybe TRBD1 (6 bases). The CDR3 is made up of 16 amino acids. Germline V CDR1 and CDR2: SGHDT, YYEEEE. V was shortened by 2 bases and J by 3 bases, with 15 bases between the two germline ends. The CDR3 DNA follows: TGTGCCAGCAGCTTACCGGGACAACCCTACTACAATGAGCAGTTCTTC. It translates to CASSLPGQPYYNEQFF.

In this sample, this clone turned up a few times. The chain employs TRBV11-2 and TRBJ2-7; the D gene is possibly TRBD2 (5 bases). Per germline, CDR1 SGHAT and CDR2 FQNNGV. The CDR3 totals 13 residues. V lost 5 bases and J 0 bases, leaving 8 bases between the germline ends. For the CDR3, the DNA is TGTGCCAGCAGCCAAGGAGGCTCCTACGAGCAGTACTTC. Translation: CASSQGGSYEQYF. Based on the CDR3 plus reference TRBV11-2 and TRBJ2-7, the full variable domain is EAGVAQSPRYKIIEKRQSVAFWCNPISGHATLYWYQQILGQGPKLLIQFQNNGVVDDSQLPKDRFSAERLKGVDSTLKIQPAKLEDSAVYLCASSQGGSYEQYFGPGTRLTVT.

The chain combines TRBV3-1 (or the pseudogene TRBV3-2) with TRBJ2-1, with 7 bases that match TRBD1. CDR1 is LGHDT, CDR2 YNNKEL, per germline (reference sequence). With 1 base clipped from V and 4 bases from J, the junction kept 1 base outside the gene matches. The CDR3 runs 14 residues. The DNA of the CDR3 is TGTGCCAGCAGCCAAGGGGACAGATACAATGAGCAGTTCTTC. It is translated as CASSQGDRYNEQFF.

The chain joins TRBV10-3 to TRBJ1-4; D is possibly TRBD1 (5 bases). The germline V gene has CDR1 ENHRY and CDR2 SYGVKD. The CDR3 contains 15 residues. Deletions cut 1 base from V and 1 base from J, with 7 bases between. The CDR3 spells CAISEWGETNEKLFF. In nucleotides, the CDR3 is TGTGCCATCAGTGAGTGGGGGGAAACTAATGAAAAACTGTTTTTT.

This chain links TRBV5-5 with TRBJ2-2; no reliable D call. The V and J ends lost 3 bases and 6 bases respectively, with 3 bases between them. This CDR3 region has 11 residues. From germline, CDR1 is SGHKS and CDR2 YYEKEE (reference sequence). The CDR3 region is CASSSAGELFF. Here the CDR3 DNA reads TGTGCCAGCAGCTCCGCCGGGGAGCTGTTTTTT.

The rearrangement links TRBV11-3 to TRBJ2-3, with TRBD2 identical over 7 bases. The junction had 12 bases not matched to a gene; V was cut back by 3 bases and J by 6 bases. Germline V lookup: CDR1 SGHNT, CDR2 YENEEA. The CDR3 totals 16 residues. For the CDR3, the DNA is TGTGCCAGCAGCTTTCCATTAGCGGGCCGTAGGGATACGCAGTATTTT. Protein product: CASSFPLAGRRDTQYF.

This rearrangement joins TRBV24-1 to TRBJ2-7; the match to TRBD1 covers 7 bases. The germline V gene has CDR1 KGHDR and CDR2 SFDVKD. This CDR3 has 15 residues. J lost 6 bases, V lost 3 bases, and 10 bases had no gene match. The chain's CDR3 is CATSDAGTERSEQYF. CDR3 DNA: TGTGCCACCAGTGATGCCGGGACAGAAAGATCCGAGCAGTACTTC.

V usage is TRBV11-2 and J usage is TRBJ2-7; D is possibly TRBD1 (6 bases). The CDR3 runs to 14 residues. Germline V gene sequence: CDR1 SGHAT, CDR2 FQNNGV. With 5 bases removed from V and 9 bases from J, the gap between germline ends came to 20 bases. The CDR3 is CASSPGPGAEGQYF. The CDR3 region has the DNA TGTGCCAGCAGCCCAGGACCAGGGGCCGAGGGGCAGTACTTC.

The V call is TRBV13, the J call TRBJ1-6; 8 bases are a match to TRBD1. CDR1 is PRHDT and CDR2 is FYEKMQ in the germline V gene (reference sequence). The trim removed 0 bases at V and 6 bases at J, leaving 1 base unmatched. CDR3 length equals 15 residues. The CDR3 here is CASSLGGQGNSPLHF. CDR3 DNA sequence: TGTGCCAGCAGCTTAGGAGGACAGGGTAATTCACCCCTCCACTTT.

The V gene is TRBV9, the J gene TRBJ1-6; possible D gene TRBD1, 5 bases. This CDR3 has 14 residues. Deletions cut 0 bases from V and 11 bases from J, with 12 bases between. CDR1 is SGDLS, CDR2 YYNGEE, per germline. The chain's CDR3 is CASSVEGRVTPLHF. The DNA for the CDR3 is TGTGCCAGCAGCGTAGAAGGCAGGGTTACACCCCTCCACTTT.

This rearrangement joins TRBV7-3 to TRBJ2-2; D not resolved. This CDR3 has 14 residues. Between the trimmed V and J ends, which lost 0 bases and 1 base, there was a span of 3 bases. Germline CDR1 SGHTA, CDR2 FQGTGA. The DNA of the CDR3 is TGTGCCAGCAGCTTAACACAGAACACCGGGGAGCTGTTTTTT. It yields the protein CASSLTQNTGELFF.

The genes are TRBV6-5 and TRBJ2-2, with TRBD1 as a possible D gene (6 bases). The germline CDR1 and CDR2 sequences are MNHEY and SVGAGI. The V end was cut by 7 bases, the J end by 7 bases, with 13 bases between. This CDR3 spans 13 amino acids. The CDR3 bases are TGTGCCAGCACGGCAGGGGATGGCGGGGAGCTGTTTTTT. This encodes CASTAGDGGELFF.